The 2 T cell receptor beta chains given below trace back to one sample, sequenced in a study of blood T cell repertoires in COVID-19. Profiling relied on immunoSEQ multiplex PCR, and the TCRdb table lists in-frame clones only, not all of them. The table shows some 65,000 clones, with around 87% occurring only once. The sample consisted of peripheral blood. The receptors stem from a man aged 40-49 years with COVID-19, enrolled during active disease.

The rearrangement uses TRBV5-1 and TRBJ1-1; TRBD1 aligns across 7 bases. V lost 4 bases, J lost 1 base, and 7 bases stayed unmatched. This CDR3 region has 15 residues. The germline V gene has CDR1 SGHRS and CDR2 YFSETQ. The CDR3 coding sequence is TGCGCCAGCAGCGAGGGGGCAGGGTGGAACACTGAAGCTTTCTTT. Protein product: CASSEGAGWNTEAFF.

A single count supports this clone. V usage is TRBV6-5 and J usage is TRBJ2-1; 8 positions agree with TRBD1. Germline V CDR1 and CDR2: MNHEY, SVGAGI. This CDR3 has 14 amino acids. Trimming cost V 8 bases and J 4 bases; bases outside gene matches: 7. The CDR3 spells CASPARGPYNEQFF. CDR3 DNA sequence: TGTGCCAGCCCCGCCAGGGGGCCTTACAATGAGCAGTTCTTC.